Sequencing of this T cell receptor (beta chain) was carried out in a study of T cell changes during pregnancy in multiple sclerosis. Germline CDR1 reads GTSNPN; CDR2 reads SVGIG (reference sequence). The CDR3 loop spans 13 amino acids. Trimming removed 7 bases from V and 5 bases from J; junction bases left unmatched: 6. Method: immunoSEQ multiplex PCR; TCRdb's copy keeps in-frame clones and lacks some. The data contain about 50,000 clones, around 94% of them singletons. The chain links TRBV30 to TRBJ2-1; 9 positions match TRBD2. This receptor was identified in a female donor with multiple sclerosis, enrolled in a pregnancy study. The sample was CD4+ T cells from peripheral blood mononuclear cells, taken in the third trimester of pregnancy. The CDR3 nucleotides are TGTGCCTCCGGCGGGGGGGCCCACAATGAGCAGTTCTTC. Protein: CASGGGAHNEQFF.